These 21 T cell receptor beta chains originate from one sample sequenced in a study of shared clonotypes between healthy human individuals. Sequencing used immunoSEQ multiplex PCR; TCRdb keeps in-frame clones, though not all of them. The sample holds roughly 2,300,000 clones, around 92% seen once. The sample consisted of naive CD4+ T cells from PBMCs. Subset in this sample: CD45RA+ positively selected. These receptors were taken from a man between 18 and 29 years old in good health. Some clones in this sample may be carry-over from other donors' samples.

This clone was counted a single time. The chain is built from TRBV9 and TRBJ2-7, with D unclear. This CDR3 contains 15 residues. Germline V CDR1 and CDR2: SGDLS, YYNGEE. Deletions cut 3 bases from V and 2 bases from J, with 15 bases between. CDR3 DNA sequence: TGTGCCAGCAGCGGAGGCTCACGGCCCCCCTACGAGCAGTACTTC. It is translated as CASSGGSRPPYEQYF. The whole variable domain, remainder taken from reference TRBV9 and TRBJ2-7, is DSGVTQTPKHLITATGQRVTLRCSPRSGDLSVYWYQQSLDQGLQFLIQYYNGEERAKGNILERFSAQQFPDLHSELNLSSLELGDSALYFCASSGGSRPPYEQYFGPGTRLTVT.

V gene TRBV7-3 combines with J gene TRBJ1-1; TRBD1 matches 8 bases. The CDR3 totals 14 residues. The germline V gene encodes CDR1 SGHTA and CDR2 FQGTGA. J gave up 7 bases and V 1 base, and 5 bases lay outside the gene matches. The CDR3 DNA sequence: TGTGCCAGCAGCTTAAACAGGGGGGAAGATGAAGCTTTCTTT. This encodes CASSLNRGEDEAFF.

The V call is TRBV6-5, the J call TRBJ1-5, with unresolved D. The CDR3 sequence is 14 residues long. Germline V gene data show CDR1 as MNHEY and CDR2 as SVGAGI. Trimming removed 8 bases at V and 2 bases at J, with 13 bases between. Here the CDR3 DNA reads TGTGCCAGCTCGTGGGGAAAGGGCAATCAGCCCCAGCATTTT. Translated: CASSWGKGNQPQHF.

The chain couples TRBV6-1 to TRBJ1-5, with 7 positions matching TRBD1. The V gene end was trimmed by 2 bases and the J gene end by 2 bases; junction bases not matched to a gene: 6. Germline assignment: CDR1 MNHNS and CDR2 SASEGT. This CDR3 has 16 amino acids. CDR3 amino acids: CASSESPGQGNQPQHF. Written as DNA, the CDR3 is TGTGCCAGCAGTGAAAGCCCTGGACAGGGCAATCAGCCCCAGCATTTT.

This chain uses TRBV5-4 with TRBJ2-1; TRBD2 might be the D (8 bases). Trimming stripped 3 bases from V and 8 bases from J, with 18 bases between. Looked up from germline, CDR1 is SGHNT and CDR2 is YYREEE (reference sequence). The CDR3 is 15 amino acids. CDR3 in DNA: TGTGCCAGCAGCTCAGGGGGTAGCGGGAAAGATGAGCAGTTCTTC. Its protein product is CASSSGGSGKDEQFF.

The chain recombines TRBV6-5 with TRBJ1-4; TRBD1 is a possible D gene (5 bases). V lost 0 bases and J lost 8, with 13 bases in between. Germline V gene data show CDR1 as MNHEY and CDR2 as SVGAGI. The CDR3 is made up of 15 amino acids. This chain's CDR3 is CASSYSTGLREKLFF. The CDR3 DNA follows: TGTGCCAGCAGTTACTCTACAGGTCTTCGGGAAAAACTGTTTTTT.

The CDR3, as DNA: TGTGCCAGCAGCTTAACGGTCAACGACAATGAGCAGTTCTTC. Protein product: CASSLTVNDNEQFF. This chain connects TRBV7-3 to TRBJ2-1; D is unresolved. Trimming removed 0 bases from V and 5 bases from J, with 8 bases in between. The CDR3 runs 14 residues. The germline CDR1 and CDR2 sequences are SGHTA and FQGTGA.

Regarding this clone: The same CDR3 is also encoded by other DNA sequences in this sample. The chain is built from TRBV28 and TRBJ2-7, with 8 bases fitting TRBD1. The germline CDR1 and CDR2 sequences are MDHEN and SYDVKM. The CDR3 spans 13 residues. Trimming at V came to 5 bases and at J to 6 bases, leaving 6 bases not matched to a gene. The CDR3, as DNA: TGTGCCAGCAGTCCTAGGACAGGGCGCGAGCAGTACTTC. Its protein product is CASSPRTGREQYF.

The chain couples TRBV19 to TRBJ1-3; D perhaps matches TRBD1 (5 bases). The V gene's germline CDR1 is LNHDA and CDR2 SQIVND (reference sequence). The CDR3 contains 17 residues. Trimming shortened V by 6 bases and J by 0 bases, and 18 bases separated the two germline ends. The CDR3 reads CASRRTSLGDSGNTIYF. The DNA of the CDR3 is TGTGCCAGTAGGCGAACCAGCTTGGGGGACTCTGGAAACACCATATATTTT.

This rearrangement joins TRBV11-3 to TRBJ2-3; D may correspond to TRBD1 or TRBD2 (7 bases each). The CDR3 is 15 amino acids. Germline V gene data show CDR1 as SGHNT and CDR2 as YENEEA. Trimming pared 5 bases from V and 4 bases from J, leaving 16 bases between. In DNA, the CDR3 is TGTGCCAGCAGCGGGGGGAGGGGGCAGGCAGATACGCAGTATTTT. Protein product: CASSGGRGQADTQYF. Together with reference TRBV11-3 and TRBJ2-3, the CDR3 gives the full variable domain: EAGVVQSPRYKIIEKKQPVAFWCNPISGHNTLYWYLQNLGQGPELLIRYENEEAVDDSQLPKDRFSAERLKGVDSTLKIQPAELGDSAVYLCASSGGRGQADTQYFGPGTRLTVL.

This clone was recorded a few times. CDR3 coding DNA: TGTGCCAGCAGCCGGGAGCGATATGGCTACACCTTC. Protein: CASSRERYGYTF. The chain employs TRBV5-5 and TRBJ1-2; D is unclear. The germline gives CDR1 SGHKS, CDR2 YYEKEE (reference sequence). This CDR3 contains 12 residues. V was pared by 4 bases and J by 5 bases, with 9 bases between.

The chain employs TRBV7-9 and TRBJ2-7; D is perhaps TRBD1 (5 bases). V lost 5 bases and J lost 1, with 12 bases in between. The CDR3 extends over 14 amino acids. Germline V CDR1 and CDR2: SEHNR, FQNEAQ (reference sequence). The CDR3 loop is CASSVTGPSYEQYF. The CDR3 coding sequence is TGTGCCAGCAGCGTAACAGGTCCTTCCTACGAGCAGTACTTC.

The chain recombines TRBV18 with TRBJ2-1; D is uncertain. V lost 6 bases and J 6 bases, leaving 12 bases between the germline ends. The CDR3 loop spans 13 amino acids. The germline V gene has CDR1 KGHSH and CDR2 LQKENI. CDR3 coding DNA: TGTGCCAGCTCCCCCATGTATGCCAATGAGCAGTTCTTC. The encoded protein is CASSPMYANEQFF.

The chain joins TRBV6-5 to TRBJ1-4; no definite D call. This CDR3 has 15 residues. From germline, CDR1 is MNHEY and CDR2 SVGAGI. Trimming shortened V by 6 bases and J by 0 bases, and 11 bases separated the two germline ends. The CDR3 region is CASSPLGSTNEKLFF. CDR3 bases: TGTGCCAGCAGCCCCCTTGGGTCAACTAATGAAAAACTGTTTTTT.

V gene TRBV9 combines with J gene TRBJ1-2; 9 bases agree with TRBD1. The CDR3 spans 15 residues. V shed 4 bases, J shed 3 bases, and the junction held 7 bases outside the gene matches. In germline, CDR1 is SGDLS, CDR2 YYNGEE. The CDR3 DNA follows: TGTGCCAGCAGCCCCCGGACAGGGGAGGACTATGGCTACACCTTC. Its translation: CASSPRTGEDYGYTF.

The chain is built from TRBV25-1 and TRBJ1-2; TRBD1 agrees at 9 bases. This CDR3 is 13 amino acids long. CDR1 and CDR2 from the germline V gene are MGHDK and SYGVNS. The trim removed 6 bases at V and 3 bases at J, leaving 2 bases unmatched. CDR3 sequence (DNA): TGTGCCAGCAGAGGGACAGGGCACTATGGCTACACCTTC. Its protein product is CASRGTGHYGYTF.

This clone came up a few times. The sample has other DNA sequences that encode this CDR3 too. V is TRBV11-3 and J is TRBJ1-1; TRBD1 might be the D (5 bases). The CDR3 is 14 residues long. Germline V gene sequence: CDR1 SGHNT, CDR2 YENEEA. Trimming pared 1 base from V and 0 bases from J, leaving 6 bases between. CDR3 DNA sequence: TGTGCCAGCAGCTTAGGGGGCCTGAACACTGAAGCTTTCTTT. Its protein product is CASSLGGLNTEAFF.

This sequence joins TRBV28 and TRBJ2-5; D gene unclear. V lost 5 bases and J lost 2, with 6 bases in between. The CDR3 has 12 residues. Germline CDR1 reads MDHEN; CDR2 reads SYDVKM. The DNA for the CDR3 is TGTGCCAGCAGTATCTTTCAAGAGACCCAGTACTTC. Residues: CASSIFQETQYF.

This chain uses TRBV28 with TRBJ1-5, with a possible D match to TRBD1 (6 bases). The CDR3 sequence is 15 residues long. Trimming shortened V by 6 bases and J by 6 bases, and 18 bases separated the two germline ends. Germline lookup yields CDR1 MDHEN and CDR2 SYDVKM. The CDR3 sequence: CASSPSGAVGQPQHF. The DNA of the CDR3 is TGTGCCAGCAGCCCCTCAGGGGCTGTAGGTCAGCCCCAGCATTTT.

This chain joins TRBV9 and TRBJ2-1; D ambiguous. Germline V gives CDR1 SGDLS, CDR2 YYNGEE. The CDR3 runs to 15 residues. Trimming left V 0 bases short and J 0 bases short, with 7 bases between. The CDR3 region is CASSVDPFSYNEQFF. As DNA, the CDR3 is TGTGCCAGCAGCGTAGACCCTTTCTCCTACAATGAGCAGTTCTTC. The full variable domain, rest sourced from reference TRBV9 and TRBJ2-1, is DSGVTQTPKHLITATGQRVTLRCSPRSGDLSVYWYQQSLDQGLQFLIQYYNGEERAKGNILERFSAQQFPDLHSELNLSSLELGDSALYFCASSVDPFSYNEQFFGPGTRLTVL.

The gene calls are TRBV4-3 and TRBJ2-3; 10 bases match TRBD2. Germline CDR1 LGHNA, CDR2 YSLEER. With 0 bases clipped from V and 3 bases from J, the junction kept 15 bases outside the gene matches. The CDR3 runs to 20 residues. The CDR3 is CASSQDGRASGRIRTDTQYF. CDR3 nucleotide sequence: TGCGCCAGCAGCCAAGATGGGAGGGCTAGCGGGAGAATTCGAACAGATACGCAGTATTTT.